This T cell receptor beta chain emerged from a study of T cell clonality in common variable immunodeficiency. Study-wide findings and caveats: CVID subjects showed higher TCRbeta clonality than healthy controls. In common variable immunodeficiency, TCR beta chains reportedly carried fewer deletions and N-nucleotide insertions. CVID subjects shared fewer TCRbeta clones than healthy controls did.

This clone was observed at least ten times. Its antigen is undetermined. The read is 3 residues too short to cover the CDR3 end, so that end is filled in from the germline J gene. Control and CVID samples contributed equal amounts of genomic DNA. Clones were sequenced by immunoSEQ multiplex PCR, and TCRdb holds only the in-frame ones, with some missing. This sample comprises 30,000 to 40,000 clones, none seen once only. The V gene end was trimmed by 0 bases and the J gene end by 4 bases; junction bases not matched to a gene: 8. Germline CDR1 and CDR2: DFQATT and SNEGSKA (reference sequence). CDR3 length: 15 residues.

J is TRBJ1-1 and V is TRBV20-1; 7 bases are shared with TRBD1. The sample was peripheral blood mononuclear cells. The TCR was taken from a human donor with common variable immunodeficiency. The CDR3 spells CSARDLGQGGTEAFF. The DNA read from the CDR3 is TGCAGTGCTAGAGATCTGGGGCAGGGGGGCACTGAA.